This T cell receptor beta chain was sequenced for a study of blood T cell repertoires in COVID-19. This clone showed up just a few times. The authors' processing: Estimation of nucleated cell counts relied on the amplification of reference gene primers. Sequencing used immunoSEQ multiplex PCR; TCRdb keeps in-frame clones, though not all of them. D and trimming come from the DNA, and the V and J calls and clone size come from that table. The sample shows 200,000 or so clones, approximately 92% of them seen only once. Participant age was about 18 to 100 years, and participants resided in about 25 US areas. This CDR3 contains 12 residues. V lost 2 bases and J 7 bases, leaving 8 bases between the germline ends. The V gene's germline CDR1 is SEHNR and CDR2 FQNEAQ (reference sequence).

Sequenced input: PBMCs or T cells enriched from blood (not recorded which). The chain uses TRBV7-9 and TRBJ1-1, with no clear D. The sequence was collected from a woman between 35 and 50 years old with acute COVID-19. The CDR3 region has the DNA TGTGCCAGCAGCTTATCCGAGGGTGAAGCTTTCTTT. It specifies CASSLSEGEAFF.